This TCR beta chain was sequenced in a study of cytomegalovirus exposure and HLA in healthy donors. Study-level results: TCR beta V- and J-gene trimming was later associated with a missense DCLRE1C variant.

Notes on this clone: Its target is not known.

Both 60 Vbeta primers and 13 Jbeta primers went into the PCR. Measured with immunoSEQ multiplex PCR; TCRdb has only the in-frame clones, and not every one. Altogether around 180,000 clones are present, around 77% being singletons, with the ten largest covering under 2.5%. Losses at the gene ends were 4 bases for V and 5 bases for J; bases not matched to a gene: 6. The CDR3 consists of 14 residues. Germline V lookup: CDR1 SQVTM, CDR2 ANQGSEA. Regarding donors, all were healthy bone marrow donors. Sample: PBMCs. The receptor comes from a man aged 60 to 69 in good health and CMV-seronegative. The rearrangement joins TRBV29-1 to TRBJ1-1, with TRBD1 identical over 11 bases. The DNA for the CDR3 is TGCAGCGTTGCAAGGACAGGGGGCGTTACTGAAGCTTTCTTT. Encoded protein: CSVARTGGVTEAFF.